These 8 T cell receptor beta chains originate from one sample sequenced in a study of technical replicates of blood from four donors. The protocol was immunoSEQ multiplex PCR, while the TCRdb copy is restricted to in-frame clones and leaves out a portion. This sample has under 55,000 clones, with about 96% found just once. Sample: T cells isolated from PBMCs. These receptor sequences come from a human donor in good health.

The rearrangement links TRBV6-6 to TRBJ1-2; possibly TRBD1 for D (6 bases). Trimming took off 5 bases at V and 4 bases at J, with 14 bases between the two ends. The CDR3 contains 14 residues. Germline CDR1 reads MNHNY; CDR2 reads SVGAGI (reference sequence). The CDR3, as DNA: TGTGCCAGCAGTCCCGGCGGGGGGCCCTATGGCTACACCTTC. This gives the protein CASSPGGGPYGYTF.

The V gene is TRBV5-6, the J gene TRBJ2-2; 7 bases are shared with TRBD1. Germline CDR1 SGHDT, CDR2 YYEEEE. V dropped 2 bases and J dropped 2; count of bases not matched to a gene: 3. This CDR3 has 15 residues. The CDR3 region is CASSFRDRNTGELFF. Here the CDR3 DNA reads TGTGCCAGCAGCTTTAGGGACAGAAACACCGGGGAGCTGTTTTTT.

The chain recombines TRBV7-2 with TRBJ2-1; a weak D match, TRBD1 (7 bases). V lost 1 base and J 8 bases, leaving 12 bases between the germline ends. The germline V gene encodes CDR1 SGHTA and CDR2 FQGNSA. The CDR3 has 14 amino acids. The CDR3 protein is CASSLVFRGDEQFF. The DNA of the CDR3 is TGTGCCAGCAGCTTAGTGTTCAGGGGGGATGAGCAGTTCTTC.

The V and J genes are TRBV6-5 and TRBJ2-7, with D possibly being TRBD1 (6 bases). Trimming stripped 7 bases from V and 5 bases from J, with 9 bases between. Germline V gene data show CDR1 as MNHEY and CDR2 as SVGAGI. The CDR3 has 11 residues. The DNA of the CDR3 is TGTGCCAGCACCCAGGGGAACGAGCAGTACTTC. Residues: CASTQGNEQYF.

The V and J genes are TRBV4-1 and TRBJ1-4; TRBD1 agrees at 12 bases. The CDR3 sequence is 15 residues long. The trim removed 4 bases at V and 7 bases at J, leaving 4 bases unmatched. Per the germline V gene, CDR1 is MGHRA and CDR2 is YSYEKL. The chain's CDR3 is CASSRGQGAGEKLFF. The CDR3 nucleotides are TGCGCCAGCAGCCGGGGACAGGGGGCCGGTGAAAAACTGTTTTTT.

V and J are TRBV7-3 and TRBJ2-1; 9 nucleotides line up with TRBD1. In germline, CDR1 is SGHTA, CDR2 FQGTGA. This CDR3 spans 15 amino acids. Trimming took 4 bases from V and 1 from J; bases not matched to a gene: 2. CDR3 amino acids: CASSWTGESYNEQFF. In nucleotides, the CDR3 is TGTGCCAGCAGCTGGACAGGGGAGTCCTACAATGAGCAGTTCTTC.

The chain has TRBV9 and TRBJ2-1; D is ambiguous. The V end lost 0 bases, the J end lost 4 bases, and 14 bases lay between the germline ends. CDR1 is SGDLS, CDR2 YYNGEE, per germline. This CDR3 region has 16 residues. This CDR3 is CASSVASYILYNEQFF. The CDR3 nucleotides read TGTGCCAGCAGCGTAGCCAGTTATATTTTGTACAATGAGCAGTTCTTC.

This sequence joins TRBV28 and TRBJ1-2, with no clear D. Germline CDR1 reads MDHEN; CDR2 reads SYDVKM. This CDR3 region has 12 residues. The V gene lost 7 bases and the J gene lost 4 bases, with 10 bases spanning the gap. CDR3 amino acids: CASNSGLYGYTF. CDR3 bases: TGTGCCAGCAATTCAGGTCTCTATGGCTACACCTTC.